This entry describes one T cell receptor (beta chain). The data stem from a study of blood T cells in healthy people across ages. Then a second PCR, running roughly 7 to 11 cycles, was carried out with a sample-barcoded 5' primer and a J-beta primer mix. MiXCR, run by TCRdb on the 5' RACE reads, gives a single entry per CDR3 protein. Altogether around 1.5 million distinct CDR3 sequences are present, roughly a third being singletons, with the ten largest covering roughly 12%. The CDR3 consists of 14 residues. Per the germline V gene, CDR1 is SGHTA and CDR2 is FQGNSA. V was pared by 3 bases and J by 12 bases, with 18 bases between.

This receptor was taken from a woman between 25 and 40 years old in good health. V gene TRBV7-2 combines with J gene TRBJ2-1; D is unresolved. The sequenced material came from blood. The CDR3 DNA reads TGTGCCAGCAGCTTCGAAGTGGTGGAAGGGCTGCAGTTCTTC. It is translated as CASSFEVVEGLQFF.